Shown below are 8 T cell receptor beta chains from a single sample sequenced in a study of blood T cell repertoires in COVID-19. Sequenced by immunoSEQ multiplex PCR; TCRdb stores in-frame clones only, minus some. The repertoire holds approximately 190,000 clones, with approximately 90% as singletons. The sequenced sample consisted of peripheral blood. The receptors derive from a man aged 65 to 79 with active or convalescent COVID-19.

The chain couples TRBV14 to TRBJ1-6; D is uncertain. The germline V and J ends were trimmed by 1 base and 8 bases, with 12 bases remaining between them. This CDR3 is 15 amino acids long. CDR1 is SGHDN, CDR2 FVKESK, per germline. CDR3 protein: CASSQASGSHSPLHF. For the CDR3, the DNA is TGTGCCAGCAGCCAAGCGTCGGGTTCTCATTCACCCCTCCACTTT.

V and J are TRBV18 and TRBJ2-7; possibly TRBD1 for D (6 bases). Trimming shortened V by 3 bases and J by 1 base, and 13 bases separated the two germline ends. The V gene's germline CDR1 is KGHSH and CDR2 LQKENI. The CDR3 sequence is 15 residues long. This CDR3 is CASSPNTGISYEQYF. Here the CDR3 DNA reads TGTGCCAGCTCACCGAATACAGGGATTTCCTACGAGCAGTACTTC.

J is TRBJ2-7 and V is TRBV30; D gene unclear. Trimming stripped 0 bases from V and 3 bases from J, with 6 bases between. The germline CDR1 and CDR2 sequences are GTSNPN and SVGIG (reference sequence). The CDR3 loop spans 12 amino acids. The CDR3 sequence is CAWSVTSYEQYF. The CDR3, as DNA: TGTGCCTGGAGTGTCACCAGCTACGAGCAGTACTTC.

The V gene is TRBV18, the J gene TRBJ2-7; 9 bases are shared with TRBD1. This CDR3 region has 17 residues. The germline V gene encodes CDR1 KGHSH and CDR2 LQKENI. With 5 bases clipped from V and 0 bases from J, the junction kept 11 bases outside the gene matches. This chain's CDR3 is CASSTGTGKLGSYEQYF. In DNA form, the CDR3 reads TGTGCCAGCTCAACCGGGACAGGGAAATTGGGCTCCTACGAGCAGTACTTC.

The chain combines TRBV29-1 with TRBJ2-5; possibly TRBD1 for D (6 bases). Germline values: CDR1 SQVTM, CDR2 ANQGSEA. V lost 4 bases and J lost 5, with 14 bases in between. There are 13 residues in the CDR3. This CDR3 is CSVGGGQGETQYF. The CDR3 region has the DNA TGCAGCGTTGGGGGCGGGCAGGGGGAGACCCAGTACTTC.

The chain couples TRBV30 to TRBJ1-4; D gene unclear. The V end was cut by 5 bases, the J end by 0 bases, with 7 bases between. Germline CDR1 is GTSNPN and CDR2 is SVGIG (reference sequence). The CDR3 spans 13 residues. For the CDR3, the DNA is TGTGCCTGGGGAACAGCAACTAATGAAAAACTGTTTTTT. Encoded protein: CAWGTATNEKLFF.

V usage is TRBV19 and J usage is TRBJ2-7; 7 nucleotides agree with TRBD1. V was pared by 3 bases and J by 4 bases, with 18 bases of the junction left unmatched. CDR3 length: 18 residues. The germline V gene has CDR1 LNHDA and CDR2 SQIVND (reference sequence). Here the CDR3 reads CASSISYPTGTRSYEQYF. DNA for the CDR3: TGTGCCAGTAGTATCTCCTATCCGACAGGGACGAGGAGTTACGAGCAGTACTTC.

The CDR3 is CSVGQVYTEAFF. CDR3 DNA sequence: TGCAGCGTTGGTCAGGTATACACTGAAGCTTTCTTT. The chain couples TRBV29-1 to TRBJ1-1; D unclear. V lost 4 bases to trimming and J lost 3 bases, with 9 bases between them. There are 12 residues in the CDR3. CDR1 and CDR2 (germline): SQVTM, ANQGSEA.